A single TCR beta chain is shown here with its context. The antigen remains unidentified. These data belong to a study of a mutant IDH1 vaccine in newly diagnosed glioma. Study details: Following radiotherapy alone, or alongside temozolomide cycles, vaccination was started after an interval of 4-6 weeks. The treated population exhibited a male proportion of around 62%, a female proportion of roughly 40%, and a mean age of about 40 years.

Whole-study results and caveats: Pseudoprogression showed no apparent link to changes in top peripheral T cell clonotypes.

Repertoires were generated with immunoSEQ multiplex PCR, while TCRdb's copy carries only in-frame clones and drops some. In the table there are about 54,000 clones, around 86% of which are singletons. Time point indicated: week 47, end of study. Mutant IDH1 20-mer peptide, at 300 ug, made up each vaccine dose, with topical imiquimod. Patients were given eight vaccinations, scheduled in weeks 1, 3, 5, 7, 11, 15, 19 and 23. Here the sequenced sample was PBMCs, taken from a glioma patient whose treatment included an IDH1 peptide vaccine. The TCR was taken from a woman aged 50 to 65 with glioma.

The CDR3 loop is CASRRPITGELFF. CDR3 DNA sequence: TGTGCCAGCAGAAGACCAATCACCGGGGAGCTGTTTTTT. V usage is TRBV6-4 and J usage is TRBJ2-2; D gene unclear. This CDR3 comprises 13 residues. V gave up 6 bases and J gave up 4 bases, with 9 bases separating them. Per germline, CDR1 MRHNA and CDR2 SNTAGT.